This T cell receptor beta chain was retrieved from a study of PD-1 blockade in classical Hodgkin lymphoma. Turning to the study itself: Intravenous delivery of nivolumab at 3 mg/kg to patients occurred every 2 weeks. General study results and limits: Patients who began taking nivolumab under 1 year after ASCT were left out.

V was pared by 3 bases and J by 4 bases, with 4 bases between. The CDR3 is made up of 13 amino acids. The germline CDR1 and CDR2 sequences are LNHDA and SQIVND (reference sequence). The repertoire was sequenced with immunoSEQ multiplex PCR; TCRdb's copy has only in-frame clones and lacks some. The profile shows 80,000 to 100,000 clones, roughly 76% of them singletons. Brentuximab vedotin exposure varied among the patients, all of whom had relapsed after autologous stem cell transplantation. Notes on this clone: What it binds is not known.

This clonotype originated in a human donor with classical Hodgkin lymphoma. The chain links TRBV19 to TRBJ2-6; D unresolved. Here the sequenced sample was peripheral blood mononuclear cells (PBMCs), taken before the second cycle of nivolumab. The CDR3, as DNA: TGTGCCAGTAGTATTTTGGGGGCCAACGTCCTGACTTTC. Amino acid sequence: CASSILGANVLTF.